The rows below give T cell receptor beta chains drawn from one sample of a study of human T cells and chemical hapten exposure. One entry per CDR3 protein, called by TCRdb with MiXCR from the RACE reads. The sample lists 95,000 or so distinct CDR3 sequences, about an eighth seen once, with approximately 3.3% in the top ten. The specimen comprised whole blood, sampled in connection with sensitization to the hapten diphenylcyclopropenone (DPC). The receptors come from a woman aged 40 to 49 with alopecia areata. Some clones in this sample may be carry-over from other donors' samples. The CDR3 runs from the conserved cysteine through the conserved F or W. The D gene is left open where the match is weak. Clone size is shown for a subset of rows, as once, few, many or a class of expanded clone.

J	D	V	size	DNA	CDR3
TRBJ2-1	TRBD1	TRBV7-2	many	TGTGCCAGCAGTCAAGACAGGGACCCCTCCTACAATGAGCAGTTCTTC	CASSQDRDPSYNEQFF
TRBJ2-6	.	TRBV7-9	many	TGTGCCAGCAGCCCTGGGGGGGGCGCTGGGGCCAACGTCCTGACTTTC	CASSPGGGAGANVLTF
TRBJ2-7	.	TRBV4-3	.	TGCGCCAGCAGCCAAGAGTCTAGTTACGAGCAGTACTTC	CASSQESSYEQYF
TRBJ2-7	.	TRBV18	few	TGTGCCAGCTCACCTTCCTCGGGCGAGCAGTACTTC	CASSPSSGEQYF
TRBJ2-7	TRBD1	TRBV7-2	.	TGTGCCAGCAGCTTACCCCGGACAGGGGTAGGGGAGCAGTACTTC	CASSLPRTGVGEQYF
TRBJ2-3	.	TRBV11-2	many	TGTGCCAGCAGCGGCTACCTGGAAACAGATACGCAGTATTTT	CASSGYLETDTQYF
TRBJ2-1	TRBD1	TRBV4-3	many	TGCGCCAGCAGCCATTCCGGGACAGGGGCCGAGCAGTTCTTC	CASSHSGTGAEQFF
TRBJ1-2	.	TRBV20-1	many	TGCAGTGCTAGTCTGGGAGAATTTGGCTACACCTTC	CSASLGEFGYTF
TRBJ2-7	.	TRBV10-3	many	TGTGCCATCAGTGACAGGGACGAGCAGTACTTC	CAISDRDEQYF
TRBJ2-7	.	TRBV27	many	TGTGCCAGCAGTTGGGGGAGCTCCTACGAGCAGTACTTC	CASSWGSSYEQYF
TRBJ2-2	.	TRBV12-3/TRBV12-4	.	TGTGCCAGCAGTCCTAGTCGGACGGCCGGGGAGCTGTTTTTT	CASSPSRTAGELFF
TRBJ2-1	.	TRBV19	.	TGTGCCAGTAGTATAGGAGTGGCGATCGAGCAGTTCTTC	CASSIGVAIEQFF